The 27 T cell receptor beta chains presented below share a single source sample, sequenced in a study of blood T cell repertoires in COVID-19. Repertoires were generated with immunoSEQ multiplex PCR, while TCRdb's copy carries only in-frame clones and drops some. The sample carries 200,000 to 250,000 clones, 70% to 85% recorded once. Input material: PBMCs or T cells enriched from blood (not recorded which). The receptors here all came from a woman between 55 and 75 years old who had recovered from COVID-19.

This chain connects TRBV18 to TRBJ2-5; 13 nucleotides align to TRBD2. The V gene's germline CDR1 is KGHSH and CDR2 LQKENI. V was pared by 4 bases and J by 2 bases, with 10 bases of the junction left unmatched. CDR3 length: 18 residues. The CDR3 here is CASSLDPPGLAGQETQYF. The CDR3 nucleotides are TGTGCCAGCTCACTGGATCCACCGGGACTAGCGGGACAAGAGACCCAGTACTTC.

The chain has TRBV7-7 and TRBJ2-2; TRBD2 matches at 11 bases. CDR1 and CDR2 (germline): SSHAT, FNYEAQ (reference sequence). Trimming cost V 5 bases and J 6 bases; bases outside gene matches: 11. CDR3 length: 17 amino acids. The CDR3 DNA follows: TGTGCCAGCAGCCCCCGAGCTAGCGGGAGGTCGGCCGGGGAGCTGTTTTTT. It codes for CASSPRASGRSAGELFF.

This clone came up a few times. The genes are TRBV19 and TRBJ1-1; 8 bases line up with TRBD1. In germline, CDR1 is LNHDA, CDR2 SQIVND (reference sequence). This CDR3 is built from 17 residues. The trim removed 3 bases at V and 2 bases at J, leaving 11 bases unmatched. In nucleotides, the CDR3 is TGTGCCAGTAGTATGATAGACAGGGGCAGGTATAACACTGAAGCTTTCTTT. As protein: CASSMIDRGRYNTEAFF.

This sequence joins TRBV27 and TRBJ2-3; 7 nucleotides agree with TRBD2. CDR1 is MNHEY, CDR2 SMNVEV, per germline (reference sequence). J gave up 2 bases and V 2 bases, and 7 bases lay outside the gene matches. This CDR3 has 16 residues. The CDR3 DNA follows: TGTGCCAGCAGTTTAGTGGCTAGCGGAAACACAGATACGCAGTATTTT. Its translation: CASSLVASGNTDTQYF.

This chain connects TRBV5-4 to TRBJ1-1; 7 bases fit TRBD1. The V segment lost 5 bases and the J segment 6 bases; nucleotides outside the gene matches: 4. Germline CDR1 reads SGHNT; CDR2 reads YYREEE (reference sequence). This CDR3 region has 12 residues. The DNA of the CDR3 is TGTGCCAGCAGTTTTGACAGGGCTGAAGCTTTCTTT. Translating gives CASSFDRAEAFF.

The J gene is TRBJ1-4, the V gene TRBV3-1 (or the pseudogene TRBV3-2); the match to TRBD1 covers 9 bases. The germline V gene encodes CDR1 LGHDT and CDR2 YNNKEL (reference sequence). The CDR3 covers 14 residues. V dropped 3 bases and J dropped 8; count of bases not matched to a gene: 4. This CDR3 reads CASSQGTGREKLFF. In nucleotides, the CDR3 is TGTGCCAGCAGCCAGGGGACAGGGCGGGAAAAACTGTTTTTT.

The chain carries TRBV7-9 and TRBJ2-3; 8 bases map to TRBD2. Trimming removed 5 bases from V and 0 bases from J; junction bases left unmatched: 4. The CDR3 covers 15 residues. Germline-derived CDR1 and CDR2 are SEHNR and FQNEAQ (reference sequence). The CDR3 reads CASSISGASTDTQYF. The CDR3 nucleotides read TGTGCCAGCAGCATTAGCGGGGCTAGCACAGATACGCAGTATTTT.

This clone was counted only a few times. The V call is TRBV7-6, the J call TRBJ2-7; a possible D gene is TRBD2 (6 bases). The ends were cut back, 5 bases at V and 0 bases at J, with 11 bases in the middle. The CDR3 sequence is 14 residues long. Per the germline V gene, CDR1 is SGHVS and CDR2 is FNYEAQ. CDR3 sequence reads: CASSEAGSSYEQYF. The DNA of the CDR3 is TGTGCCAGCAGCGAGGCGGGGAGCTCCTACGAGCAGTACTTC.

The CDR3 protein is CASSPGQGNHNEQFF. The CDR3 DNA reads as TGTGCCAGCAGCCCGGGACAGGGGAACCACAATGAGCAGTTCTTC. The rearrangement uses TRBV11-3 and TRBJ2-1; 10 bases fit TRBD1. Germline loops: CDR1 SGHNT, CDR2 YENEEA. V lost 5 bases, J lost 5 bases, and 6 bases stayed unmatched. The CDR3 loop spans 15 amino acids.

V is TRBV6-2 or TRBV6-3 and J is TRBJ1-2; a possible D gene is TRBD1 (5 bases). CDR1 is MNHEY, CDR2 SVGEGT, per germline. Trimming stripped 2 bases from V and 8 bases from J, with 12 bases between. CDR3 length: 13 amino acids. The CDR3 region is CASSYGQGRGYTF. Here the CDR3 DNA reads TGTGCCAGCAGTTACGGCCAGGGTCGAGGCTACACCTTC.

J is TRBJ2-2 and V is TRBV7-9, with a tentative D call TRBD2 (6 bases). The V gene's germline CDR1 is SEHNR and CDR2 FQNEAQ (reference sequence). Between the trimmed V and J ends, which lost 0 bases and 15 bases, there was a span of 11 bases. This CDR3 comprises 12 residues. CDR3 coding DNA: TGTGCCAGCAGCTTAGCCCCAGGGAGGATGTTTTTT. It codes for CASSLAPGRMFF.

This sequence joins TRBV10-3 and TRBJ2-5, with D tentatively TRBD1 (5 bases). Per germline, CDR1 ENHRY and CDR2 SYGVKD. The CDR3 is 13 amino acids. V lost 11 bases to trimming and J lost 5 bases, with 18 bases between them. CDR3 coding DNA: TGTGCCGGGGCCAGGGCTGTAGAGGAGACCCAGTACTTC. It yields the protein CAGARAVEETQYF.

This chain uses TRBV19 with TRBJ2-1; the D is unclear. Germline loops: CDR1 LNHDA, CDR2 SQIVND (reference sequence). This CDR3 comprises 13 residues. V was trimmed by 6 bases and J by 8 bases, leaving 14 bases between them. This chain's CDR3 is CASSPPVYHEQFF. The CDR3, as DNA: TGTGCCAGTAGCCCCCCAGTTTACCATGAGCAGTTCTTC.

This chain joins TRBV5-1 and TRBJ2-1; 7 nucleotides match TRBD2. The CDR3 is 15 amino acids. The germline gives CDR1 SGHRS, CDR2 YFSETQ. After removal of 0 bases from V and 5 bases from J, the junction contained 5 bases not matched to a gene. CDR3 DNA sequence: TGCGCCAGCAGCTTGGTGAGCGGGGAAGACAATGAGCAGTTCTTC. This encodes CASSLVSGEDNEQFF.

This rearrangement joins TRBV6-5 to TRBJ2-7, with 9 bases fitting TRBD1. This CDR3 comprises 15 residues. CDR1 and CDR2 from the germline V gene are MNHEY and SVGAGI. Trimming removed 4 bases from V and 6 bases from J; junction bases left unmatched: 10. The CDR3 DNA reads TGTGCCAGCAGTTTACAGGGGGCGGGAGATGGCGAGCAGTACTTC. This gives the protein CASSLQGAGDGEQYF.

V and J are TRBV19 and TRBJ2-1, with 7 bases that match TRBD2. Germline assignment: CDR1 LNHDA and CDR2 SQIVND (reference sequence). J gave up 7 bases and V 3 bases, and 9 bases lay outside the gene matches. This CDR3 spans 15 amino acids. The CDR3 DNA follows: TGTGCCAGTAGTATTCAAGGACTAGTTCAAAATGAGCAGTTCTTC. Its protein is CASSIQGLVQNEQFF.

The genes are TRBV19 and TRBJ2-7, with TRBD1 matching over 9 bases. CDR1 and CDR2 (germline): LNHDA, SQIVND (reference sequence). Trimming took 3 bases from V and 2 from J; bases not matched to a gene: 2. The CDR3 covers 14 residues. This CDR3 reads CASSMDRGTYEQYF. In DNA form, the CDR3 reads TGTGCCAGTAGTATGGACAGGGGCACCTACGAGCAGTACTTC.

The gene calls are TRBV10-3 and TRBJ1-1; the match to TRBD1 covers 8 bases. The CDR3 has 15 residues. The ends lost 6 bases at V and 0 bases at J; junction bases unmatched: 6. Germline V gene lookup returns CDR1 ENHRY and CDR2 SYGVKD. The CDR3 nucleotides are TGTGCCATCAGGGGACAGGAAGAGATGAACACTGAAGCTTTCTTT. Residues: CAIRGQEEMNTEAFF.

CDR3 loop: CASSHRGLAGVRCDEQFF. The CDR3, as DNA: TGCGCCAGCAGTCATCGGGGACTAGCGGGGGTGCGATGTGATGAGCAGTTCTTC. V gene TRBV23-1 combines with J gene TRBJ2-1, with 14 bases aligning to TRBD2. TRBV23-1 carries the ORF label, with uncertain function. With V trimmed by 3 bases and J by 8 bases, 12 bases remained unmatched. CDR3 length: 18 residues.

The chain couples TRBV7-8 to TRBJ1-5; a weak D match, TRBD1 (6 bases). V was cut by 5 bases and J by 4 bases, with 9 bases left in between. Per germline, CDR1 SGHVS and CDR2 FQNEAQ. The CDR3 contains 13 residues. The CDR3 reads CASSITGNQPQHF. DNA of the CDR3: TGTGCCAGCAGCATTACAGGGAATCAGCCCCAGCATTTT.

This clone was seen a single time. V gene TRBV7-2 combines with J gene TRBJ2-1, with 9 bases lining up with TRBD2. The V gene end was trimmed by 3 bases and the J gene end by 8 bases; junction bases not matched to a gene: 5. The CDR3 totals 14 residues. CDR1 SGHTA and CDR2 FQGNSA come from the germline V gene. The CDR3 region has the DNA TGTGCCAGCAGCTTCCGACTAGCGGACGATGAGCAGTTCTTC. Encoded protein: CASSFRLADDEQFF.

CDR3 in DNA: TGTGCCACCAGCAGAGATCGACAGACTCTCTATGGCTACACCTTC. Translation: CATSRDRQTLYGYTF. This chain links TRBV15 with TRBJ1-2; D is perhaps TRBD1 (5 bases). V was shortened by 0 bases and J by 4 bases, with 12 bases between the two germline ends. CDR3 length: 15 residues. From germline, CDR1 is LNHNV and CDR2 YYDKDF (reference sequence).

This chain links TRBV7-2 with TRBJ2-3, with 10 bases that match TRBD2. V shed 1 base and J 1 base; nucleotides not matched to a gene: 5. The CDR3 runs to 17 residues. In germline, CDR1 is SGHTA, CDR2 FQGNSA. This CDR3 reads CASSLVQRGGGTDTQYF. The CDR3 DNA reads TGTGCCAGCAGCTTAGTGCAGCGGGGGGGCGGCACAGATACGCAGTATTTT. Drawing the rest from reference TRBV7-2 and TRBJ2-3, the complete variable domain is GAGVSQSPSNKVTEKGKDVELRCDPISGHTALYWYRQSLGQGLEFLIYFQGNSAPDKSGLPSDRFSAERTGGSVSTLTIQRTQQEDSAVYLCASSLVQRGGGTDTQYFGPGTRLTVL.

V usage is TRBV27 and J usage is TRBJ1-6; TRBD1 matches 9 bases. The germline CDR1 and CDR2 sequences are MNHEY and SMNVEV (reference sequence). This CDR3 is 17 amino acids long. The V segment lost 6 bases and the J segment 7 bases; nucleotides outside the gene matches: 13. The CDR3 nucleotides read TGTGCCAGCAGGCTTACTAGGGACAGGGTTGGGAATTCACCCCTCCACTTT. Translating it yields CASRLTRDRVGNSPLHF.

In nucleotides, the CDR3 is TGTGCCAGCAGTTTACCACCGGGATATCAGTTCTTC. Its protein product is CASSLPPGYQFF. The V call is TRBV12-3 or TRBV12-4, the J call TRBJ2-1, with a tentative D call TRBD2 (5 bases). V was shortened by 2 bases and J by 13 bases, with 12 bases between the two germline ends. The CDR3 has 12 residues.

Concerning this clone: At the DNA level, this CDR3 is encoded by other sequences in the same sample as well. The chain uses TRBV29-1 and TRBJ1-1; tentatively, D is TRBD1 (6 bases). Trimming took off 3 bases at V and 5 bases at J, with 7 bases between the two ends. Germline CDR1 SQVTM, CDR2 ANQGSEA. CDR3 length: 11 amino acids. The CDR3: CSVDRGTEAFF. CDR3 coding DNA: TGCAGCGTTGACAGGGGTACTGAAGCTTTCTTT.

V is TRBV12-3 or TRBV12-4 and J is TRBJ2-7, with D possibly being TRBD2 (6 bases). This CDR3 spans 13 amino acids. V was pared by 4 bases and J by 5 bases, with 12 bases between. CDR3 bases: TGTGCCAGCAGTTGGCGGGGAGCTGACGAGCAGTACTTC. Translating it yields CASSWRGADEQYF.